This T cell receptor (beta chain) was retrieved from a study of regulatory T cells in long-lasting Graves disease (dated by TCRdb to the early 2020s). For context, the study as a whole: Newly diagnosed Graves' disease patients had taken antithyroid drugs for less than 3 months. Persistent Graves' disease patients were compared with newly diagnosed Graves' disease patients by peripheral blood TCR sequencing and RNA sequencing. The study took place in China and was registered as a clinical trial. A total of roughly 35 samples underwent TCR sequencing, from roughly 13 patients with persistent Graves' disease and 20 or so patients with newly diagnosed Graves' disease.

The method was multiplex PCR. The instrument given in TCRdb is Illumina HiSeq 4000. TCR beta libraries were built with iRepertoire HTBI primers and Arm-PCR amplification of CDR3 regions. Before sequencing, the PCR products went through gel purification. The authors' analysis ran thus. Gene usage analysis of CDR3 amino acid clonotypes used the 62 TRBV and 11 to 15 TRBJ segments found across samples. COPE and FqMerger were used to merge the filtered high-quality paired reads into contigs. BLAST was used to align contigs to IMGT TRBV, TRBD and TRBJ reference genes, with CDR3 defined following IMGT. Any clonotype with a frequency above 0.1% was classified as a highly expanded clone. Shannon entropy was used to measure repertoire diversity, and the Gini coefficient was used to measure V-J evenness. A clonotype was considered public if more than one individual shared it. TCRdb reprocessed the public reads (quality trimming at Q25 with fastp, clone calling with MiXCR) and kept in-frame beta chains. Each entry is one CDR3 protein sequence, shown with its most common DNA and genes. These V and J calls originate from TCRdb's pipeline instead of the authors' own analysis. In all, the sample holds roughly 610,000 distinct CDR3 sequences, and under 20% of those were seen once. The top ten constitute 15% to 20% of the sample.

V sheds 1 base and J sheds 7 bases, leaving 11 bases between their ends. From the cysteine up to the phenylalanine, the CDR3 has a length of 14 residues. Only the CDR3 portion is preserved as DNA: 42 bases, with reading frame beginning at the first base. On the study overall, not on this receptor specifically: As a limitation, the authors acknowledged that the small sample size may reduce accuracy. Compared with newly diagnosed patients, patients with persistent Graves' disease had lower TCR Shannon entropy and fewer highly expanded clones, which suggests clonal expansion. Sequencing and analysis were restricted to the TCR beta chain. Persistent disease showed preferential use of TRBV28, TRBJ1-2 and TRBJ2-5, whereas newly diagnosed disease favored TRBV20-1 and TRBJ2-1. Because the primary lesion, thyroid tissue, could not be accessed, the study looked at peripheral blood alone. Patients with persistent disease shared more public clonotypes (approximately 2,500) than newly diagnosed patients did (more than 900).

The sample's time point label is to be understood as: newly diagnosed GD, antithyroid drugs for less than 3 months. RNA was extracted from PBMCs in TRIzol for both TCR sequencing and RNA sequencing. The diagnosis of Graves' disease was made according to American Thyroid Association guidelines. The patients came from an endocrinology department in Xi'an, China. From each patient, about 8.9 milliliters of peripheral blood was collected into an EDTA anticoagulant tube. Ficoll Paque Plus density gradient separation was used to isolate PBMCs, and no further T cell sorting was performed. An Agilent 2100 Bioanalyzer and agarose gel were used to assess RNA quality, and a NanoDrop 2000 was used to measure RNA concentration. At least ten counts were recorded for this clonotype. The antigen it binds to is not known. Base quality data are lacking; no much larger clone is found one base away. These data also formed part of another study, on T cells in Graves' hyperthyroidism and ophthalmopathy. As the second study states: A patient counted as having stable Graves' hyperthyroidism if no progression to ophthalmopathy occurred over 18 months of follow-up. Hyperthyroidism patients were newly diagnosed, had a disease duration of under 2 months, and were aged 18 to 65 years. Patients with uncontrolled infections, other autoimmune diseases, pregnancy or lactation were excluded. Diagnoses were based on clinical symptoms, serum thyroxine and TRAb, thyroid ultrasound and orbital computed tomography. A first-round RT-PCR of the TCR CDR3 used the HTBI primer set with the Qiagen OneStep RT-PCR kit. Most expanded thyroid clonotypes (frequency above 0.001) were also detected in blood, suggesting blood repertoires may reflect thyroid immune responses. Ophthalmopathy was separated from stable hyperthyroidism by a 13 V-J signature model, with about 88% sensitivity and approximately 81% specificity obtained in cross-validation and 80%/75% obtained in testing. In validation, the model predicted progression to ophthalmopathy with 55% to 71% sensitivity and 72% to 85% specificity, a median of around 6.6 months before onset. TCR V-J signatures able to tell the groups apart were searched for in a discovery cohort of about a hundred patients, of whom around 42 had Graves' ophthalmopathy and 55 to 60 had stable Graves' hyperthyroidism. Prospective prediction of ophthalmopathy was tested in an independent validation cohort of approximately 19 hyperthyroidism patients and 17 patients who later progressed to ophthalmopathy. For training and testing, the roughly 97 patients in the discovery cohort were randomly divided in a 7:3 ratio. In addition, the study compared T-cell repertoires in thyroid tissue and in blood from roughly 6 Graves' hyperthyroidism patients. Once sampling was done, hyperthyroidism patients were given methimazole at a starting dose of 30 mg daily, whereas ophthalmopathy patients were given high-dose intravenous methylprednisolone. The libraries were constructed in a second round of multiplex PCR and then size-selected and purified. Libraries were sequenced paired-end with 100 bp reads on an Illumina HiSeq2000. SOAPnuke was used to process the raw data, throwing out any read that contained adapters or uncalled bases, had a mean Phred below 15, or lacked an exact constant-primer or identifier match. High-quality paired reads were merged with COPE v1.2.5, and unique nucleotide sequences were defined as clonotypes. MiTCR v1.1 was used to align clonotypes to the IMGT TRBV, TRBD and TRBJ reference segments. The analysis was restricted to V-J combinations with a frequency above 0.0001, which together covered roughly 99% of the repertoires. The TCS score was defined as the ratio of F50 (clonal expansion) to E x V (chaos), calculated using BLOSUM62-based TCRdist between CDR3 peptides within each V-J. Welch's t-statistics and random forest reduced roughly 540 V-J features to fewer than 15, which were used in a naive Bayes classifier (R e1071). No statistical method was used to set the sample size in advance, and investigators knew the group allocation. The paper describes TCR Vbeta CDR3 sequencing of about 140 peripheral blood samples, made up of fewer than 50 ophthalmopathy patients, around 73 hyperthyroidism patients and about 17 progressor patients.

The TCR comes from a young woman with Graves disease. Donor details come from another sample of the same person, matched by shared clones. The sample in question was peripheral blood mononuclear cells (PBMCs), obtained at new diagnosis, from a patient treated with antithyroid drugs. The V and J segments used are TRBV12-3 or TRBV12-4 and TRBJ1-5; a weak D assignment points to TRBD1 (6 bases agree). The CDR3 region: CASSLEGVGQPQHF. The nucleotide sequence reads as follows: TGTGCCAGCAGTTTAGAGGGGGTGGGCCAGCCCCAGCATTTT.